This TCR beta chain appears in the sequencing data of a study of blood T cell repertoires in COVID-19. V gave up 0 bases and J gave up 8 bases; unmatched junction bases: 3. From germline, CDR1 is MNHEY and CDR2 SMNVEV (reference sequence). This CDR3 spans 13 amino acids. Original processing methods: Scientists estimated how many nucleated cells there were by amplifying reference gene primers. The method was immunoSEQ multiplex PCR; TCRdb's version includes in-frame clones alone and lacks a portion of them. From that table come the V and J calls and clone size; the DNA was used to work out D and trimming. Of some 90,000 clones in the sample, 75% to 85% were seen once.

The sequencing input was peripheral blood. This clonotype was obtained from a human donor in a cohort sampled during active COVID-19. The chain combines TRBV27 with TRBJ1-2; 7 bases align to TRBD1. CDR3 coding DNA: TGTGCCAGCAGTTTATCAGGGGGCAGGGGCTACACCTTC. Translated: CASSLSGGRGYTF.